One T cell receptor (beta chain) is described in this entry. Its antigen is not known. Germline V gene sequence: CDR1 SGHRS, CDR2 YFSETQ. V lost 4 bases to trimming and J lost 1 base, with 13 bases between them. The CDR3 is 15 amino acids. Sorting separated CD4+ and CD8+ T cells out of PBMCs. The data stem from a study of CD8+ T cells in alopecia areata. Study-wide context: Patients in the treated group were given tofacitinib by mouth, 5 to 10 mg twice a day. The study, taken as a whole, reports: Scalp sample data also include resident alphabeta T cells from normal skin. Mice gave a clearer picture of TCR sharing than patients did, possibly for HLA-related reasons.

Sequencing templates came from extracted RNA that was reverse transcribed into cDNA. Assay used: immunoSEQ multiplex PCR; TCRdb lists only in-frame clones, some missing. Among 100,000 to 150,000 clones listed, around 49% were seen once. This receptor was taken from a human donor with alopecia areata. The V gene is TRBV5-1, the J gene TRBJ2-3; the D gene is possibly TRBD2 (6 bases). Source: CD8+ T cells sorted from blood, taken at week 0. CDR3 nucleotide sequence: TGCGCCAGCAGCCCCCGTCCGGGGGGCACAGATACGCAGTATTTT. It is translated as CASSPRPGGTDTQYF.